This paragraph reports one T cell receptor beta chain. The antigen is unknown. This CDR3 has 13 amino acids. In germline, CDR1 is ENHRY, CDR2 SYGVKD. V lost 7 bases and J lost 4, with 14 bases in between. The sample belongs to a study of T cell responses to AZD1222 COVID-19 vaccine. General study points: Nearly half of the spike-specific TCRs reportedly recognize variant regions that carry no mutations. Scientists sampled the repertoires only once the peak T cell response had passed.

This table comes from immunoSEQ multiplex PCR, and its TCRdb copy is limited to in-frame clones, with some not included. The data show some 180,000 clones, over 90% seen once. The sequences come from peripheral blood, collected 28 days after the second AZD1222 dose. J is TRBJ2-7 and V is TRBV10-3; D call uncertain. This TCR was recovered from an adult who received the AZD1222 COVID-19 vaccine. Here the CDR3 DNA reads TGTGCCATCAACGAGAGTCCCGGGTACGAGCAGTACTTC. As protein: CAINESPGYEQYF.